The T cell receptor (beta chain) under discussion was sequenced for a study of blood T cell repertoires in COVID-19. V lost 3 bases, J lost 6 bases, and 4 bases stayed unmatched. Germline V lookup: CDR1 SGHDT, CDR2 YYEEEE. This CDR3 region has 14 residues. The recovered donors of Cohort 3 showed two negative PCRs, clearance, or symptom resolution. This clone was seen a handful of times. Clones were read by immunoSEQ multiplex PCR, and TCRdb kept only the in-frame ones, dropping some. This sample has some 160,000 clones, with about four fifths found just once. V is TRBV5-6 and J is TRBJ1-5; 9 bases fit TRBD1. The origin of this receptor is an older woman who had recovered from COVID-19. Sample: PBMCs or T cells enriched from blood (not recorded which). The CDR3 DNA reads TGTGCCAGCAGCTGGGGACAGGGAGTTCAGCCCCAGCATTTT. Amino acid sequence: CASSWGQGVQPQHF. Using reference TRBV5-6 and TRBJ1-5 for the parts outside the CDR3, the full variable domain is DAGVTQSPTHLIKTRGQQVTLRCSPKSGHDTVSWYQQALGQGPQFIFQYYEEEERQRGNFPDRFSGHQFPNYSSELNVNALLLGDSALYLCASSWGQGVQPQHFGDGTRLSIL.